Below, one T cell receptor (beta chain) is given with its context. Per the study methods: By means of reference gene primer amplification, nucleated cell counts were estimated. The table came from immunoSEQ multiplex PCR; TCRdb's copy has only in-frame clones and leaves some out. That table supplies the V and J calls and clone size; D and trimming were determined from the DNA. Among more than 150,000 clones listed, 85% to 90% were seen once. This entry is derived from a study of blood T cell repertoires in COVID-19. Study-wide context: Material from acute and convalescent COVID-19 was sourced from the United States, Italy and Spain. Nucleic acid was either cDNA or gDNA, and it came from T cells, B-cell-depleted T cells, or PBMCs.

This CDR3 contains 15 residues. Trimming shortened V by 4 bases and J by 0 bases, and 13 bases separated the two germline ends. Germline CDR1 MNHEY, CDR2 SVGEGT. The sample was peripheral blood. The receptor was isolated from a man in his forties or fifties with acute or convalescent COVID-19. The V gene is TRBV6-2 or TRBV6-3, the J gene TRBJ2-7; D is possibly TRBD2 (5 bases). This CDR3 is CASSSRTRSSYEQYV. The CDR3 bases are TGTGCCAGCAGTTCAAGGACTCGAAGCTCCTACGAGCAGTACGTC.